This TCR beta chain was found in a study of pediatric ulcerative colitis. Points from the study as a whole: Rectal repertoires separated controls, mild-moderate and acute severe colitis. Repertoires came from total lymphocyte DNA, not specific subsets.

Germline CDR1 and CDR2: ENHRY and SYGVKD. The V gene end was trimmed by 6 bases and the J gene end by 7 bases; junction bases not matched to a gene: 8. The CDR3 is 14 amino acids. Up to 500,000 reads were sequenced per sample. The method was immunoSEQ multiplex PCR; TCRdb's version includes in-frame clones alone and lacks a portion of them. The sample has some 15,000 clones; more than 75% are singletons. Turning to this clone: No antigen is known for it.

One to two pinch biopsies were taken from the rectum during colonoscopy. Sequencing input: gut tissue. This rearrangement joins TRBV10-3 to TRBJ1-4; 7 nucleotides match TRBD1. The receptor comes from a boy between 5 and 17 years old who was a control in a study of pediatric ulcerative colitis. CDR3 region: CAISSTGSGEKLFF. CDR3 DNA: TGTGCCATCAGCTCGACAGGGTCGGGTGAAAAACTGTTTTTT.